The sequence of this T cell receptor beta chain was determined in a study of graft-versus-host responses after intestinal transplantation. In the study overall: Every one of the recipients received anti-thymocyte globulin induction and afterwards took tacrolimus and steroids for 3 to 4 years. General study points: HvG clone declines early post-transplant were associated with peak circulating GvH levels. Allografts carried high graft-versus-host to host-versus-graft clonal ratios in patients having graft-donor T cell macrochimerism. Recipient marrow harbored GvH clones, some of which surfaced first in ileum or blood.

CDR1 is SGHRS and CDR2 is YFSETQ in the germline V gene. The CDR3 length is 18 residues. V was pared by 4 bases and J by 4 bases, with 17 bases of the junction left unmatched. Some clones are missing from TCRdb's copy, which holds only in-frame ones; the method was immunoSEQ multiplex PCR. Altogether 75,000 to 100,000 clones are present, 80% to 85% being singletons, with the ten largest covering roughly a sixth. To note about this clone: The target antigen is unknown.

This clonotype originated in a human donor who received an intestinal transplant. The chain has TRBV5-1 and TRBJ2-3, with 8 bases fitting TRBD2. Sequencing was performed on unstimulated CD8+ T cells sorted from spleen or lymph node cells, taken before intestinal transplant. The CDR3 loop is CASSPFRLAGGLSDTQYF. CDR3 coding DNA: TGCGCCAGCAGCCCCTTTAGATTGGCGGGAGGATTATCAGATACGCAGTATTTT.